These 17 T cell receptor beta chains were sequenced from one sample in a study of blood T cell repertoires in COVID-19. Libraries were prepared by immunoSEQ multiplex PCR; TCRdb keeps only in-frame clonotypes and omits some of them. The table records roughly 260,000 clones, 75% to 95% of them present only once. The specimen was peripheral blood. Every receptor here comes from a person aged 18 to 35 with COVID-19, enrolled during active disease.

V is TRBV5-4 and J is TRBJ2-2, with 11 bases lining up with TRBD2. This CDR3 is built from 16 residues. The trim removed 1 base at V and 3 bases at J, leaving 2 bases unmatched. CDR1 and CDR2 from the germline V gene are SGHNT and YYREEE (reference sequence). The CDR3 nucleotides read TGTGCCAGCAGCTTGTCACTAGCGGGGGACACCGGGGAGCTGTTTTTT. Protein: CASSLSLAGDTGELFF.

V gene TRBV18 combines with J gene TRBJ2-3; D not certain. Between the trimmed V and J ends, which lost 3 bases and 2 bases, there was a span of 9 bases. The CDR3 loop spans 14 amino acids. Germline V gene data show CDR1 as KGHSH and CDR2 as LQKENI. The CDR3 spells CASSPELNTDTQYF. CDR3 coding DNA: TGTGCCAGCTCACCCGAACTGAACACAGATACGCAGTATTTT.

This rearrangement joins TRBV5-4 to TRBJ2-7, with 10 bases lining up with TRBD1. Germline CDR1 is SGHNT and CDR2 is YYREEE (reference sequence). The CDR3 length is 14 residues. Trimming at V came to 4 bases and at J to 3 bases, leaving 4 bases not matched to a gene. CDR3 region: CASSDGTGVYEQYF. In DNA form, the CDR3 reads TGTGCCAGCAGCGACGGGACAGGGGTCTACGAGCAGTACTTC.

This clone was counted once. The rearrangement joins TRBV19 to TRBJ2-7, with TRBD2 matching 9 bases. The CDR3 extends over 15 amino acids. Germline-derived CDR1 and CDR2 are LNHDA and SQIVND (reference sequence). The V segment lost 4 bases and the J segment 4 bases; nucleotides outside the gene matches: 8. The CDR3 loop reads CASSSIAGVRYEQYF. Here the CDR3 DNA reads TGTGCCAGTAGTAGCATAGCGGGAGTGAGGTACGAGCAGTACTTC.

The chain recombines TRBV7-2 with TRBJ2-5, with TRBD2 identical over 11 bases. The CDR3 consists of 17 residues. Losses at the gene ends were 2 bases for V and 5 bases for J; bases not matched to a gene: 10. The germline V gene has CDR1 SGHTA and CDR2 FQGNSA. The CDR3 DNA sequence: TGTGCCAGCAGCTTATGGATGGAACTAGCGGGAGTGGAGACCCAGTACTTC. Its protein product is CASSLWMELAGVETQYF.

The chain combines TRBV7-8 with TRBJ2-7; D possibly corresponds to TRBD2 (7 bases). Germline CDR1 and CDR2: SGHVS and FQNEAQ. With 5 bases removed from V and 0 bases from J, the gap between germline ends came to 14 bases. This CDR3 has 15 amino acids. CDR3 sequence reads: CASSEGGPPSYEQYF. As DNA, the CDR3 is TGTGCCAGCAGCGAGGGGGGGCCACCCTCCTACGAGCAGTACTTC.

The chain uses TRBV9 and TRBJ1-4; D unresolved. In germline, CDR1 is SGDLS, CDR2 YYNGEE. This CDR3 has 14 residues. Trimming took off 2 bases at V and 11 bases at J, with 16 bases between the two ends. CDR3 DNA sequence: TGTGCCAGCAGCGTGGGAGGGTATGGTGCGAAACTGTTTTTT. Its translation: CASSVGGYGAKLFF.

The V and J genes are TRBV19 and TRBJ1-1, with a possible D match to TRBD1 (5 bases). Deletions cut 3 bases from V and 11 bases from J, with 13 bases between. Germline CDR1 LNHDA, CDR2 SQIVND (reference sequence). This CDR3 contains 12 residues. Here the CDR3 DNA reads TGTGCCAGTAGTATGTGGGGGGTCGACGCTTTCTTT. Protein: CASSMWGVDAFF.

The chain uses TRBV5-4 and TRBJ2-6; TRBD1 is a possible D gene (6 bases). Trimming took 5 bases from V and 3 from J, leaving 15 bases between them. CDR1 and CDR2 from the germline V gene are SGHNT and YYREEE (reference sequence). The CDR3 totals 16 residues. The CDR3 DNA follows: TGTGCCAGCAGTCAAAACCCAGGGGTTGGGGCCAACGTCCTGACTTTC. It encodes CASSQNPGVGANVLTF.

V and J are TRBV24-1 and TRBJ2-5; weak D call: TRBD2 (6 bases). V was clipped by 3 bases and J by 2 bases, with 6 bases between them. CDR1 KGHDR and CDR2 SFDVKD come from the germline V gene. The CDR3 length is 13 residues. Written as DNA, the CDR3 is TGTGCCACCAGTGATGGACTACAAGAGACCCAGTACTTC. It yields the protein CATSDGLQETQYF.

The V and J genes are TRBV5-8 and TRBJ2-7; a weak D match, TRBD1 (5 bases). Trimming stripped 3 bases from V and 2 bases from J, with 9 bases between. This CDR3 is 13 amino acids long. The germline V gene encodes CDR1 SGHTS and CDR2 YDEGEE. The CDR3 nucleotides read TGTGCCAGCAGCTCGGACATTGCCTACGAGCAGTACTTC. Residues: CASSSDIAYEQYF.

V gene TRBV21-1 combines with J gene TRBJ2-3; the table assigns TRBD1, which was not confirmed against the DNA. TRBV21-1 is deemed a pseudogene. This CDR3 has 16 amino acids. The CDR3 loop reads CASTEGDGKNGDTQYF. The CDR3 bases are TGTGCCAGCACCGAGGGGGACGGCAAAAATGGGGATACGCAGTATTTT.

This clone was detected once. The J gene is TRBJ1-2, the V gene TRBV5-5; 8 bases fit TRBD1. The CDR3 totals 14 residues. Germline V gene sequence: CDR1 SGHKS, CDR2 YYEKEE (reference sequence). With V trimmed by 1 base and J by 2 bases, 1 base remained unmatched. The CDR3 protein is CASSLRDRNYGYTF. The CDR3 nucleotides read TGTGCCAGCAGCTTGAGGGACAGGAACTATGGCTACACCTTC.

Only one count was recorded for this clone. This chain joins TRBV11-2 and TRBJ1-5; D might be TRBD1 (5 bases). Germline V CDR1 and CDR2: SGHAT, FQNNGV. Trimming removed 0 bases from V and 2 bases from J, with 8 bases in between. The length of the CDR3 is 15 residues. As DNA, the CDR3 is TGTGCCAGCAGCTTAGATACGGGGGGCAATCAGCCCCAGCATTTT. Its protein is CASSLDTGGNQPQHF.

On this clone itself: The sample holds other DNA sequences that translate to the same CDR3. The rearrangement links TRBV24-1 to TRBJ1-4; 9 bases map to TRBD1. The CDR3 covers 15 residues. The germline CDR1 and CDR2 sequences are KGHDR and SFDVKD. V shed 3 bases and J 8 bases; nucleotides not matched to a gene: 6. CDR3 loop: CATSDPGQGSEKLFF. DNA of the CDR3: TGTGCCACCAGTGATCCCGGACAGGGGTCAGAAAAACTGTTTTTT.

J is TRBJ2-7 and V is TRBV4-1; 8 nucleotides agree with TRBD2. After removal of 1 base from V and 6 bases from J, the junction contained 8 bases not matched to a gene. The CDR3 extends over 15 amino acids. Looked up from germline, CDR1 is MGHRA and CDR2 is YSYEKL. CDR3 protein: CASSQGQAGASEQYF. The CDR3 DNA sequence: TGCGCCAGCAGCCAAGGACAAGCGGGAGCCTCCGAGCAGTACTTC.

In this sample, this clone turned up once. The rearrangement links TRBV4-3 to TRBJ2-7, with D tentatively TRBD1 (6 bases). The length of the CDR3 is 16 residues. Trimming removed 1 base from V and 2 bases from J, with 15 bases in between. Per the germline V gene, CDR1 is LGHNA and CDR2 is YSLEER. CDR3 loop: CASSQVGPGEAYEQYF. CDR3 bases: TGCGCCAGCAGCCAAGTGGGACCAGGGGAAGCCTACGAGCAGTACTTC.